Presented here are 18 T cell receptor beta chains from one specimen sequenced in a study of Tregs in tolerant kidney transplant recipients. Mixed chimerism was transient after nonmyeloablative marrow transplants from related graft donors. Sequencing used immunoSEQ multiplex PCR; TCRdb keeps in-frame clones, though not all of them. The sample holds roughly 23,000 clones. The source material was CD4+ T cells from blood (PBMCs), sampled 6 months after the transplant. These receptors were collected from a human patient who received a combined kidney and bone marrow transplant. A share of the T cells may be of graft donor origin.

Concerning this clone: The read ends 3 residues shy of where the CDR3 ends; the end is completed using the germline J gene. This sequence joins TRBV5-1 and TRBJ1-1; 8 bases map to TRBD1. V dropped 2 bases and J dropped 2; count of bases not matched to a gene: 8. The CDR3 totals 16 residues. Germline values: CDR1 SGHRS, CDR2 YFSETQ. The CDR3 is CASSFIGQGGNTEAFF. CDR3 DNA, as far as it was read: TGCGCCAGCAGCTTTATTGGACAGGGTGGAAACACTGAA.

A word on this clone: The read ends 3 residues early relative to the CDR3; the germline J gene fills the gap. This chain links TRBV7-9 with TRBJ2-1; possibly TRBD2 for D (5 bases). CDR1 and CDR2 from the germline V gene are SEHNR and FQNEAQ (reference sequence). The CDR3 consists of 15 residues. The germline V and J ends were trimmed by 2 bases and 1 base, with 9 bases remaining between them. Partial CDR3 DNA: TGTGCCAGCAGCTTAATATTAGCGTCCTACAATGAG. Translation: CASSLILASYNE. The whole CDR3 sequence is CASSLILASYNEQFF. Using reference TRBV7-9 and TRBJ2-1 for the parts outside the CDR3, the full variable domain is DTGVSQNPRHKITKRGQNVTFRCDPISEHNRLYWYRQTLGQGPEFLTYFQNEAQLEKSRLLSDRFSAERPKGSFSTLEIQRTEQGDSAMYLCASSLILASYNEQFFGPGTRLTVL.

On this clone itself: The CDR3 end is not reached by the read, which stops 3 residues before it; the germline J gene fills it in. The chain links TRBV6-2 or TRBV6-3 to TRBJ2-7; 7 bases line up with TRBD1. Germline V lookup: CDR1 MNHEY, CDR2 SVGEGT. This CDR3 has 12 amino acids. V was pared by 6 bases and J by 2 bases, with 1 base of the junction left unmatched. CDR3 in amino acids: CASRQGTYEQYF. CDR3 DNA, as far as it was read: TGTGCCAGCAGACAGGGGACCTACGAG.

Notes on this clone: The read gets to within 3 residues of the CDR3 end, and the germline J gene fills in the rest. The gene calls are TRBV20-1 and TRBJ2-1; unclear D gene. CDR3 size: 15 residues. CDR1 and CDR2 (germline): DFQATT, SNEGSKA (reference sequence). Trimming shortened V by 3 bases and J by 8 bases, and 20 bases separated the two germline ends. Partial CDR3 DNA: TGCAGTGCTAGCTCGCGGCGTTATAAAAAGGATGAG. Its protein product is CSASSRRYKKDE. The CDR3, in full, reads CSASSRRYKKDEQFF.

Points on this clone: The CDR3 end falls 3 residues outside the read, so it is completed with the germline J gene. The chain links TRBV10-3 to TRBJ1-3; D call uncertain. Germline V gene data show CDR1 as ENHRY and CDR2 as SYGVKD. The CDR3 runs to 14 residues. The germline V and J ends were trimmed by 7 bases and 6 bases, with 16 bases remaining between them. This CDR3 is CAITDNPTLNTIYF. The part of the CDR3 DNA that was read is TGTGCCATCACCGACAACCCGACGCTAAACACC.

As for this clone: Read data end 3 residues before the CDR3 end; the end is taken from the germline J gene. The rearrangement uses TRBV7-9 and TRBJ1-5; TRBD1 might be the D (5 bases). Germline V CDR1 and CDR2: SEHNR, FQNEAQ (reference sequence). The length of the CDR3 is 14 residues. Trimming stripped 5 bases from V and 6 bases from J, with 14 bases between. CDR3 DNA (partial): TGTGCCAGCAGCCTCACTGGGGCCGGTCAGCCC. As protein: CASSLTGAGQP. The entire CDR3 sequence reads CASSLTGAGQPQHF.

As to this clone: The DNA ends 3 residues before the CDR3 does, and the rest of the CDR3 is filled in from the germline J gene. The chain employs TRBV5-5 and TRBJ2-3, with D unresolved. CDR1 SGHKS and CDR2 YYEKEE come from the germline V gene (reference sequence). The CDR3 covers 15 residues. V was trimmed by 5 bases and J by 0 bases, leaving 13 bases between them. The CDR3 protein is CASRSRVTSTDTQYF. The CDR3 bases that were read are TGTGCCAGCAGAAGTAGGGTAACTAGCACAGATACG.

Concerning this clone itself: Sequencing ends 3 residues short of the CDR3 end; the germline J gene provides the rest. The sample holds other DNA sequences that translate to the same CDR3. This chain connects TRBV18 to TRBJ1-1, with D hard to call. The CDR3 has 12 residues. The germline V gene has CDR1 KGHSH and CDR2 LQKENI. CDR3 DNA (partial): TGTGCCAGCTCACGGGCCTCGTGGGAA. This translates into CASSRASWE. The full-length CDR3 reads as CASSRASWEAFF.

With regard to this clone: The read stops 3 residues short of the end of the CDR3; the missing end is completed from the germline J gene. The rearrangement uses TRBV18 and TRBJ2-7; 8 nucleotides align to TRBD2. This CDR3 is 14 amino acids long. In germline, CDR1 is KGHSH, CDR2 LQKENI. Trimming cost V 6 bases and J 3 bases; bases outside gene matches: 7. Here the CDR3 reads CASSPPGGGYEQYF. The CDR3 bases that were read are TGTGCCAGCTCCCCCCCGGGGGGGGGCTACGAG.

The covered CDR3 bases are TGCGCCAGCAGCTTATCTTCGGGCGGGGCCTCTGGAAACACC. Its protein is CASSLSSGGASGNT. The full CDR3 protein reads CASSLSSGGASGNTIYF. The V gene is TRBV5-1, the J gene TRBJ1-3; D is possibly TRBD1 (5 bases). The read comes to an end 3 residues before the CDR3 does, leaving the germline J gene to fill in the end. V was cut by 2 bases and J by 0 bases, with 15 bases left in between. The CDR3 is made up of 17 amino acids. The germline CDR1 and CDR2 sequences are SGHRS and YFSETQ.

Turning to this clone: The read gets to within 3 residues of the CDR3 end, and the germline J gene fills in the rest. This sequence joins TRBV18 and TRBJ2-1; D might be TRBD1 (6 bases). There are 15 residues in the CDR3. In germline, CDR1 is KGHSH, CDR2 LQKENI. Trimming pared 3 bases from V and 5 bases from J, leaving 14 bases between. Here the CDR3 reads CASSPWQGIHNEQFF. The DNA read from the CDR3 is TGTGCCAGCTCACCGTGGCAGGGGATCCACAATGAG. The full variable domain, its missing parts supplied by reference TRBV18 and TRBJ2-1, is NAGVMQNPRHLVRRRGQEARLRCSPMKGHSHVYWYRQLPEEGLKFMVYLQKENIIDESGMPKERFSAEFPKEGPSILRIQQVVRGDSAAYFCASSPWQGIHNEQFFGPGTRLTVL.

Of note for this clone: The CDR3 end is not reached by the read, which stops 3 residues before it; the germline J gene fills it in. The chain uses TRBV2 and TRBJ2-5; 7 nucleotides match TRBD2. CDR1 is SNHLY and CDR2 is FYNNEI in the germline V gene. CDR3 size: 14 residues. The V gene end was trimmed by 6 bases and the J gene end by 2 bases; junction bases not matched to a gene: 6. The CDR3 protein is CASSLLALQETQYF. The CDR3 bases that were read are TGTGCCAGCAGCTTACTAGCGCTTCAAGAGACC.

With respect to this clone: Sequencing ends 3 residues short of the CDR3 end; the germline J gene provides the rest. This chain joins TRBV10-2 and TRBJ2-3; D is perhaps TRBD2 (5 bases). Trimming left V 5 bases short and J 0 bases short, with 18 bases between. The germline CDR1 and CDR2 sequences are WSHSY and SAAADI. The CDR3 runs 17 residues. The CDR3 DNA, read in part, is TGCGCCAGCAGTAACACTTGGAGACTAACTAGCACAGATACG. Protein: CASSNTWRLTSTDT. In full, the CDR3 is CASSNTWRLTSTDTQYF.

As to this clone: The read gets to within 3 residues of the CDR3 end, and the germline J gene fills in the rest. The chain joins TRBV28 to TRBJ2-3; D is perhaps TRBD2 (6 bases). The germline V gene has CDR1 MDHEN and CDR2 SYDVKM. Between the trimmed V and J ends, which lost 1 base and 1 base, there was a span of 9 bases. This CDR3 spans 15 amino acids. Incomplete CDR3 DNA: TGTGCCAGCAGTTTATTACAGCGGGGCACAGATACG. It translates to CASSLLQRGTDT. The full CDR3 is CASSLLQRGTDTQYF.

A word on this clone: The CDR3 goes on 3 residues after the read ends, and that part is filled in from the germline J gene. The chain has TRBV10-3 and TRBJ2-1; D is uncertain. Germline V CDR1 and CDR2: ENHRY, SYGVKD. This CDR3 region has 13 residues. The V end lost 2 bases, the J end lost 4 bases, and 6 bases lay between the germline ends. The DNA read from the CDR3 is TGTGCCATCAGTGAGAGGCTTTACAATGAG. Its translation is CAISERLYNE. In full, the CDR3 is CAISERLYNEQFF.

A remark on this clone: The CDR3 is cut off 3 residues early in the read; its end comes from the germline J gene. The chain recombines TRBV6-2 or TRBV6-3 with TRBJ1-3; TRBD1 aligns across 7 bases. V was clipped by 5 bases and J by 2 bases; unmatched bases: 3. The germline V gene encodes CDR1 MNHEY and CDR2 SVGEGT. This CDR3 comprises 14 residues. The CDR3 sequence: CASSTGTAGNTIYF. The sequenced part of the CDR3 DNA is TGTGCCAGCAGTACGGGGACAGCTGGAAACACC.

As for this clone: The CDR3 extends 3 residues past the end of the read, so its final part is completed from the germline J gene. V is TRBV10-3 and J is TRBJ2-5, with a possible D match to TRBD2 (7 bases). The CDR3 has 13 amino acids. The V end was cut by 6 bases, the J end by 5 bases, with 13 bases between. Germline values: CDR1 ENHRY, CDR2 SYGVKD. Incomplete CDR3 DNA: TGTGCCATCAGCCAGGGGCGGGGGGAGACC. As protein: CAISQGRGET. In full, the CDR3 is CAISQGRGETQYF.

A word on this clone: The missing CDR3 end, 3 residues past where the read stops, is filled in from the germline J gene. The chain uses TRBV18 and TRBJ2-2, with TRBD2 matching 9 bases. Germline CDR1 and CDR2: KGHSH and LQKENI. This CDR3 contains 18 residues. Losses at the gene ends were 5 bases for V and 0 bases for J; bases not matched to a gene: 10. The CDR3 sequence is CASSTNLAGFANTGELFF. The part of the CDR3 DNA that was read is TGTGCCAGCTCAACGAACCTAGCGGGGTTCGCGAACACCGGGGAG.